Below, one T cell receptor (beta chain) is given with its context. Its antigen is not identified. Nominally healthy donors were sampled, though unrecorded immune exposures were likely. The data were taken from a study of cytomegalovirus exposure and HLA in healthy donors. The V and J ends lost 2 bases and 2 bases respectively, with 13 bases between them. The CDR3 is 15 residues long. The germline CDR1 and CDR2 sequences are SGHNT and YENEEA. Use of 60 Vbeta and 13 Jbeta primers characterized the PCR. Generated by immunoSEQ multiplex PCR, the TCRdb table keeps only in-frame clones and is missing some. In the table there are roughly 130,000 clones, 75% to 85% of which are singletons. Study observations and caveats: Among the most significant clusters, several appeared linked to common viral pathogens in a later analysis. As was reported, the HLA-A and HLA-B alleles of most subjects were accurately predicted from TCR beta sequences.

V gene TRBV11-3 combines with J gene TRBJ2-7; D is ambiguous. The sequenced sample was PBMCs. The receptor was derived from a woman aged 35 to 49 in good health and CMV-seropositive. Written as DNA, the CDR3 is TGTGCCAGCAGCTTATTTAGTGGTATCGCCTACGAGCAGTACTTC. Translated: CASSLFSGIAYEQYF.